These 21 T cell receptor beta chains share one sample of origin, sequenced in a study of OX40 agonist ivuxolimab in advanced cancers. Only in-frame clones appear in the TCRdb table, and some are missing; sequencing was by immunoSEQ multiplex PCR. The sample includes 15,000 to 20,000 clones, 86% seen only once; the top ten take roughly 14%. This specimen consisted of CD4+ or CD8+ T cells sorted from blood, obtained in a trial of the OX40 agonist ivuxolimab. These receptors were obtained from an adult with an advanced solid tumor such as melanoma, head and neck, liver or kidney cancer.

The rearrangement uses TRBV2 and TRBJ2-1, with 9 bases that match TRBD2. Unmatched junction bases numbered 16, after V lost 3 bases and J lost 7 bases. This CDR3 has 18 amino acids. The germline V gene encodes CDR1 SNHLY and CDR2 FYNNEI. This CDR3 is CASSDLYLEREVGNEQFF. As DNA, the CDR3 is TGTGCCAGCAGTGATCTCTACCTTGAGCGGGAGGTCGGGAATGAGCAGTTCTTC. The full variable domain, in which reference TRBV2 and TRBJ2-1 provide the parts outside the CDR3, is EPEVTQTPSHQVTQMGQEVILRCVPISNHLYFYWYRQILGQKVEFLVSFYNNEISEKSEIFDDQFSVERPDGSNFTLKIRSTKLEDSAMYFCASSDLYLEREVGNEQFFGPGTRLTVL.

The chain employs TRBV19 and TRBJ1-5; D gene unclear. Germline loops: CDR1 LNHDA, CDR2 SQIVND (reference sequence). V lost 5 bases and J lost 4, with 15 bases in between. This CDR3 has 15 residues. This CDR3 is CASSLGPLGNQPQHF. The CDR3 DNA reads TGTGCCAGTAGTCTCGGACCCTTGGGAAATCAGCCCCAGCATTTT.

The chain employs TRBV4-1 and TRBJ1-3; weak D call: TRBD1 (5 bases). V was trimmed by 0 bases and J by 0 bases, leaving 9 bases between them. The CDR3 extends over 16 amino acids. Germline lookup yields CDR1 MGHRA and CDR2 YSYEKL. CDR3 coding DNA: TGCGCCAGCAGCCAAGAGGGACGTAGCTCTGGAAACACCATATATTTT. It specifies CASSQEGRSSGNTIYF.

The chain combines TRBV11-2 with TRBJ1-4, with 8 bases aligning to TRBD1. CDR3 length equals 17 residues. Germline assignment: CDR1 SGHAT and CDR2 FQNNGV. The V segment lost 3 bases and the J segment 3 bases; nucleotides outside the gene matches: 9. CDR3 residues: CASSLWTGRSANEKLFF. In DNA form, the CDR3 reads TGTGCCAGCAGCTTGTGGACAGGGAGGTCGGCTAATGAAAAACTGTTTTTT.

This clone is labeled medium-sized (0.01 to 0.1%). The chain carries TRBV19 and TRBJ2-2, with 8 bases aligning to TRBD2. Germline V CDR1 and CDR2: LNHDA, SQIVND (reference sequence). This CDR3 has 17 amino acids. The V and J ends lost 0 bases and 7 bases, in that order; junction bases with no gene match: 10. The CDR3 bases are TGTGCCAGTAGTATAGATCTGAAGGCGGGGGGACTCGGGGAGCTGTTTTTT. This translates into CASSIDLKAGGLGELFF.

This chain connects TRBV27 to TRBJ2-5; 14 bases map to TRBD2. This CDR3 is 14 amino acids long. V was pared by 3 bases and J by 8 bases, with 2 bases of the junction left unmatched. Germline assignment: CDR1 MNHEY and CDR2 SMNVEV (reference sequence). CDR3: CASSLGLAGDTQYF. The CDR3 DNA reads as TGTGCCAGCAGTTTGGGACTAGCGGGGGATACCCAGTACTTC.

In this sample, this clone turned up once. V and J are TRBV6-4 and TRBJ2-1; TRBD2 might be the D (6 bases). The germline CDR1 and CDR2 sequences are MRHNA and SNTAGT. Trimming took 0 bases from V and 9 from J, leaving 12 bases between them. This CDR3 has 14 residues. CDR3 sequence (DNA): TGTGCCAGCAGTGACTCCCGGGAGCCGGTTGAGCAGTTCTTC. The encoded protein is CASSDSREPVEQFF.

The chain combines TRBV7-9 with TRBJ2-2; either TRBD1 or TRBD2 may supply D (5 bases each). V was pared by 4 bases and J by 1 base, with 10 bases between. CDR3 length equals 15 residues. Germline V gives CDR1 SEHNR, CDR2 FQNEAQ (reference sequence). The CDR3 nucleotides read TGTGCCAGCAGCTACGGGGCAGGGAACACCGGGGAGCTGTTTTTT. Amino acid sequence: CASSYGAGNTGELFF.

The gene calls are TRBV7-9 and TRBJ1-1, with a possible D match to TRBD1 (5 bases). Germline lookup yields CDR1 SEHNR and CDR2 FQNEAQ (reference sequence). Between the trimmed V and J ends, which lost 1 base and 6 bases, there was a span of 12 bases. The CDR3 has 14 residues. This chain's CDR3 is CASSLGVRVAEAFF. CDR3 bases: TGTGCCAGCAGCTTAGGGGTCAGGGTTGCTGAAGCTTTCTTT.

The chain has TRBV5-5 and TRBJ1-4, with TRBD1 matching over 9 bases. Trimming at V came to 4 bases and at J to 8 bases, leaving 6 bases not matched to a gene. There are 14 residues in the CDR3. Germline V gene lookup returns CDR1 SGHKS and CDR2 YYEKEE (reference sequence). CDR3 bases: TGTGCCAGCAGCCCCGGGACAGGGAACGAAAAACTGTTTTTT. Encoded protein: CASSPGTGNEKLFF.

This clone occurred a few times. The V and J genes are TRBV27 and TRBJ2-7; D uncertain. CDR1 MNHEY and CDR2 SMNVEV come from the germline V gene (reference sequence). The CDR3 is 12 amino acids. Trimming took off 10 bases at V and 1 base at J, with 11 bases between the two ends. CDR3 DNA sequence: TGTGCCACGGGTTGGGGTTCCTACGAGCAGTACTTC. This encodes CATGWGSYEQYF.

The gene calls are TRBV5-1 and TRBJ2-3, with no clear D. With 0 bases removed from V and 2 bases from J, the gap between germline ends came to 7 bases. The length of the CDR3 is 14 residues. Germline V gene lookup returns CDR1 SGHRS and CDR2 YFSETQ. In nucleotides, the CDR3 is TGCGCCAGCAGCTTGGAACTGTACACAGATACGCAGTATTTT. It yields the protein CASSLELYTDTQYF. The full variable domain, with the rest looked up from reference TRBV5-1 and TRBJ2-3, is KAGVTQTPRYLIKTRGQQVTLSCSPISGHRSVSWYQQTPGQGLQFLFEYFSETQRNKGNFPGRFSGRQFSNSRSEMNVSTLELGDSALYLCASSLELYTDTQYFGPGTRLTVL.

This clone was seen just once. The gene calls are TRBV13 and TRBJ2-1, with TRBD2 matching 10 bases. The CDR3 has 16 amino acids. In germline, CDR1 is PRHDT, CDR2 FYEKMQ (reference sequence). The trim removed 5 bases at V and 7 bases at J, leaving 11 bases unmatched. CDR3 protein: CASSGWTSGAKNEQFF. The CDR3 DNA sequence: TGTGCCAGCAGCGGATGGACTAGCGGTGCTAAGAATGAGCAGTTCTTC.

V and J are TRBV6-4 and TRBJ1-1; D not resolved. The CDR3 loop spans 14 amino acids. The V end was cut by 2 bases, the J end by 4 bases, with 11 bases between. The germline CDR1 and CDR2 sequences are MRHNA and SNTAGT. CDR3 in amino acids: CASSDDGEGTEAFF. CDR3 nucleotide sequence: TGTGCCAGCAGTGACGATGGGGAGGGCACTGAAGCTTTCTTT.

This clone qualifies as medium-sized. J is TRBJ1-5 and V is TRBV19; no definite D call. The germline V gene encodes CDR1 LNHDA and CDR2 SQIVND (reference sequence). This CDR3 region has 14 residues. The germline V and J ends were trimmed by 6 bases and 0 bases, with 9 bases remaining between them. As DNA, the CDR3 is TGTGCCAGTAGCCCCGGGATTAGCAATCAGCCCCAGCATTTT. It specifies CASSPGISNQPQHF.

The V and J genes are TRBV6-6 and TRBJ2-3; TRBD2 matches 7 bases. The CDR3 loop spans 16 amino acids. V gave up 6 bases and J gave up 3 bases; unmatched junction bases: 12. From germline, CDR1 is MNHNY and CDR2 SVGAGI (reference sequence). The CDR3 sequence: CASSHFGGGRTDTQYF. The DNA for the CDR3 is TGTGCCAGCAGCCACTTCGGGGGAGGGCGGACAGATACGCAGTATTTT.

The V call is TRBV25-1, the J call TRBJ2-2, with D uncertain. CDR3 length equals 13 residues. The germline CDR1 and CDR2 sequences are MGHDK and SYGVNS. The CDR3 coding sequence is TGTGCGGCGTCCCTATCGAACACCGGGGAGCTGTTTTTT. Translation gives CAASLSNTGELFF.

The V and J genes are TRBV4-1 and TRBJ2-1; D might be TRBD2 (6 bases). Trimming left V 3 bases short and J 5 bases short, with 14 bases between. This CDR3 has 15 amino acids. CDR1 is MGHRA and CDR2 is YSYEKL in the germline V gene. The CDR3: CASSHPGLANNEQFF. As DNA, the CDR3 is TGCGCCAGCAGCCACCCGGGACTGGCCAACAATGAGCAGTTCTTC.

With regard to this clone: A read error is the likely source, as a far larger clone sits one nucleotide away. V is TRBV4-1 and J is TRBJ2-7; the D is unclear. V lost 2 bases to trimming and J lost 6 bases, with 5 bases between them. Germline CDR1 reads MGHRA; CDR2 reads YSYEKL. CDR3 length: 11 amino acids. The CDR3 spells CASSQSGEQYF. CDR3 DNA: TGCGCCAGCAGCCAATCGGGCGAGCAGTACTTC.

The chain employs TRBV7-9 and TRBJ2-1; D is uncertain. The CDR3 loop spans 15 amino acids. Trimming shortened V by 1 base and J by 6 bases, and 13 bases separated the two germline ends. The germline gives CDR1 SEHNR, CDR2 FQNEAQ (reference sequence). The CDR3 protein is CASSLGQVRSNEQFF. The CDR3 DNA is TGTGCCAGCAGCTTAGGGCAGGTAAGGAGCAATGAGCAGTTCTTC.

The chain is built from TRBV29-1 and TRBJ2-5; D gene uncertain. The J call may be faulty, since TRBJ2-7 better matches the DNA end. The CDR3 runs to 12 residues. CDR1 and CDR2 from the germline V gene are SQVTM and ANQGSEA. CDR3 sequence (DNA): TGCAGCGTTGAAGAGGAGAACTACGAGCAGTACTTC. Its protein is CSVEEENYEQYF.